The rows below give T cell receptor beta chains drawn from one sample of a study of cytomegalovirus exposure and HLA in healthy donors. Assay used: immunoSEQ multiplex PCR; TCRdb lists only in-frame clones, some missing. The data show about 150,000 clones, more than 80% seen once. The sample consisted of PBMCs. These receptors all come from a male donor in good health and CMV-seronegative. Both conserved end residues are part of each CDR3. Each record gives: J gene, D gene, V gene, clone size, CDR3 protein, CDR3 DNA. A D gene is named only where the DNA matches it firmly. The size field is filled for only some rows; it gives once, few, many or a size class.

TRBJ2-2	TRBD1	TRBV5-4	-	CASSLQGARSGELFF	TGTGCCAGCAGCTTACAGGGGGCTAGGTCCGGGGAGCTGTTTTTT
TRBJ2-7	TRBD1	TRBV6-5	-	CASSSTGQGTGNEQYF	TGTGCCAGCAGTTCAACGGGACAGGGGACCGGGAACGAGCAGTACTTC
TRBJ2-2	TRBD2	TRBV6-6	-	CASTGGRELFF	TGTGCCAGCACGGGGGGAAGGGAGCTGTTTTTT
TRBJ1-1	-	TRBV30	few	CAWRTVTSGAFF	TGTGCCTGGAGGACAGTTACCTCAGGCGCTTTCTTT
TRBJ2-7	TRBD2	TRBV6-1	-	CASSEGRGMVGEQYF	TGTGCTAGCAGTGAAGGGCGGGGGATGGTTGGCGAGCAGTACTTC
TRBJ2-7	-	TRBV27	once	CASSIRGASEQYF	TGTGCCAGCAGTATCCGAGGAGCGTCGGAGCAGTACTTC
TRBJ1-3	-	TRBV11-2	-	CASSPRSAGNTIYF	TGTGCCAGCAGCCCGCGGTCAGCTGGAAACACCATATATTTT
TRBJ1-2	-	TRBV6-5	-	CASSFGTSYGYPF	TGTGCCAGCAGTTTTGGGACAAGCTATGGCTACCCCTTC
TRBJ1-4	TRBD1	TRBV28	-	CASSGRQGVFEKLFF	TGTGCCAGCAGTGGTAGACAGGGAGTTTTTGAAAAACTGTTTTTT
TRBJ1-4	-	TRBV28	-	CASSSRQAINEKLFF	TGTGCCAGCAGTTCCCGACAGGCGATAAATGAAAAACTGTTTTTT